The present T cell receptor beta chain was sequenced within a study of T cells in Graves' hyperthyroidism and ophthalmopathy. Study-wide findings and caveats: Separation of ophthalmopathy from stable hyperthyroidism was achieved by a 13 V-J model. Most thyroid clonotypes that were expanded above 0.001 also turned up in blood.

TCR beta CDR3 sequences were amplified from RNA transcripts. A first-round RT-PCR of the TCR CDR3 used the HTBI primer set. TCRdb ran MiXCR on the multiplex PCR reads and lists one entry per CDR3 protein. This sample yields 550,000 to 600,000 distinct CDR3 sequences, of which about 14% are seen a single time; roughly 7.7% belongs to the top ten. The V end lost 5 bases, the J end lost 6 bases, and 14 bases lay between the germline ends. The CDR3 is 14 amino acids. Ten or more counts support this clonotype. The target antigen is unknown. The chain employs TRBV12-3 or TRBV12-4 and TRBJ1-5, with D hard to call. The TCR comes from a young woman with Graves' ophthalmopathy. Source material: blood. The CDR3 nucleotides are TGTGCCAGCAGTGTGGGTACGTATACTCAGCCCCAGCATTTT. Encoded protein: CASSVGTYTQPQHF.